The 5 T cell receptor beta chains listed next were all sequenced from one sample in a study of blood T cells in healthy people across ages (dated by TCRdb to the mid-2010s). The library was prepared using 5' RACE. TCRdb records Illumina HiSeq 2500 as the sequencer. A second about 6 to 11 cycle PCR used a sample-barcoded 5' primer and a J-beta primer mix. TCRdb trimmed public reads at Q25 via fastp, called clones via MiXCR and kept in-frame beta chains. Rows matching on CDR3 protein sequence are summarized as one entry with the most common DNA and genes. Counted in this sample were about a million distinct CDR3 sequences; around two fifths of them appeared once. Of the sample, 13% falls within the top ten clones. Sequencing was done on a sample of blood. The receptor set was obtained from a man aged 18 to 35 in good health.

The V call is TRBV6-1, the J call TRBJ1-1; TRBD1 matches 11 bases. Germline lookup yields CDR1 MNHNS and CDR2 SASEGT. V dropped 2 bases and J dropped 5; count of bases not matched to a gene: 4. The CDR3 length is 15 residues. The CDR3 reads CASSETDRGRTEAFF. The DNA for the CDR3 is TGTGCCAGCAGTGAAACGGACAGGGGGCGGACTGAAGCTTTCTTT.

The rearrangement links TRBV9 to TRBJ2-2, with TRBD1 matching over 8 bases. This CDR3 spans 16 amino acids. With 0 bases clipped from V and 6 bases from J, the junction kept 7 bases outside the gene matches. CDR1 is SGDLS and CDR2 is YYNGEE in the germline V gene. In DNA, the CDR3 is TGTGCCAGCAGCGTAGCCCCACAGGGGGTCTCCGGGGAGCTGTTTTTT. Translated: CASSVAPQGVSGELFF.

V usage is TRBV7-2 and J usage is TRBJ2-5; the match to TRBD1 covers 7 bases. In germline, CDR1 is SGHTA, CDR2 FQGNSA. The V segment lost 4 bases and the J segment 9 bases; nucleotides outside the gene matches: 11. The length of the CDR3 is 14 residues. The CDR3 loop is CASSSGQAPPAQYF. The CDR3 nucleotides are TGTGCCAGCAGCTCCGGACAGGCTCCCCCCGCCCAGTACTTC.

In its sample, this clonotype was seen many times. The V gene is TRBV25-1, the J gene TRBJ2-3; the D is unclear. This CDR3 region has 15 residues. CDR1 is MGHDK, CDR2 SYGVNS, per germline. Trimming took off 1 base at V and 0 bases at J, with 8 bases between the two ends. CDR3 bases: TGTGCCAGCAGTGAATCGGATGTCAGCACAGATACGCAGTATTTT. Its translation is CASSESDVSTDTQYF.

The chain joins TRBV18 to TRBJ2-3; D may correspond to TRBD1 or TRBD2 (5 bases each). The V and J ends lost 4 bases and 0 bases respectively, with 14 bases between them. Germline CDR1 is KGHSH and CDR2 is LQKENI. The CDR3 extends over 16 amino acids. The DNA of the CDR3 is TGTGCCAGCTCACGAACCCCGGGACCGAGCACAGATACGCAGTATTTT. Its protein product is CASSRTPGPSTDTQYF.